The T cell receptor beta chain described here comes from a study of blood T cell repertoires in COVID-19. The overall study: Samples representing acute and convalescent COVID-19 were sourced from the United States, Italy and Spain.

The CDR3 is 12 residues long. V lost 5 bases and J 4 bases, leaving 8 bases between the germline ends. The V gene's germline CDR1 is LNHNV and CDR2 YYDKDF (reference sequence). Original handling: Nucleated cell number was recorded as an estimate derived from reference gene primer amplification. This table comes from immunoSEQ multiplex PCR, and its TCRdb copy is limited to in-frame clones, with some not included. V and J calls and clone size come straight from that table; D and trimming were deduced from the DNA. The repertoire consists of 80,000 or so clones, with more than 70% occurring once and the leading ten covering roughly 2.3%.

The clonotype originates from a man in his forties or fifties with acute or convalescent COVID-19. The rearrangement joins TRBV15 to TRBJ1-2; D remains unclear. The specimen sequenced was peripheral blood. The CDR3 DNA reads TGTGCCACCAGCGAGGGCCTCTATGGCTACACCTTC. This gives the protein CATSEGLYGYTF.